The source of this TCR beta chain is a study of blood T cell repertoires in COVID-19. On the study more broadly: Samples representing acute and convalescent COVID-19 were sourced from the United States, Italy and Spain. T cells, B-cell-depleted T cells, or PBMCs provided the cDNA or gDNA that served as material.

The CDR3 covers 13 residues. Germline CDR1 reads LGHDT; CDR2 reads YNNKEL (reference sequence). The ends were cut back, 6 bases at V and 10 bases at J, with 18 bases in the middle. Original processing methods: Amplification of reference gene primers was used by the study to estimate nucleated cell counts. Sequencing used immunoSEQ multiplex PCR; TCRdb keeps in-frame clones, though not all of them. D and trimming were read from the DNA, whereas the V and J calls and clone size are those reported in that table. This sample has hundreds of thousands of clones, with around 87% found just once. Sequenced: peripheral blood. The V call is TRBV3-1 (or the pseudogene TRBV3-2), the J call TRBJ1-2; weak D call: TRBD1 (5 bases). The TCR was taken from a woman between 50 and 59 years old who had recovered from COVID-19. This CDR3 reads CASSPAGDPNYTF. The CDR3 bases are TGTGCCAGCAGTCCCGCGGGGGATCCTAACTACACCTTC.